A selection of T cell receptor beta chains follows, all from one sample in a study of blood T cell repertoires in COVID-19. The repertoire was sequenced with immunoSEQ multiplex PCR; TCRdb's copy has only in-frame clones and lacks some. The sample yields more than 85,000 clones, more than 65% seen once. Sample: peripheral blood. The receptor source for this set is a woman over 75 with active or convalescent COVID-19. Each CDR3 is given with its conserved first and last residue. A D gene is named only where the DNA matches it firmly. Size tells how often a clone was seen (once, few, many) or the class of an expanded clone, and some rows leave it out.

clone_size	cdr3_length	d_call	v_call	j_call	cdr3_nt	cdr3_aa
-	14	TRBD1	TRBV6-5	TRBJ2-1	TGTGCCAGCACAACAGGGGGAAATTATGATGAGCAGTTCTTC	CASTTGGNYDEQFF
-	13	-	TRBV27	TRBJ1-2	TGTGCCAGCAGTTTCCGCAGTAACTATGGCTACACCTTC	CASSFRSNYGYTF
-	13	-	TRBV27	TRBJ2-5	TGTGCCAGCAGTAGAGAGCGTCAAGAGACCCAGTACTTC	CASSRERQETQYF
-	13	-	TRBV7-9	TRBJ2-1	TGTGCCAGCAGAACTGACTACCCCAATGAGCAGTTCTTC	CASRTDYPNEQFF
-	15	TRBD2	TRBV6-5	TRBJ2-7	TGTGCCAGCAGTTATGCCGGGACTACCTCCTACGAGCAGTACTTC	CASSYAGTTSYEQYF
-	15	TRBD1	TRBV6-5	TRBJ2-5	TGTGCCAGCAGTTATTCCTCAGGGGGTTGGGAGACCCAGTACTTC	CASSYSSGGWETQYF
-	20	-	TRBV12-1	TRBJ2-7	TGTGCCAGCAGCTCCGACGCCCCTCGGGGACAGGCAGGAAAACTCTACGAGCAGTACTTC	CASSSDAPRGQAGKLYEQYF
-	15	TRBD1	TRBV7-7	TRBJ2-2	TGTGCTAGCAGCGTGGGACAGGGGGCGGTCGGGGAGCTGTTTTTT	CASSVGQGAVGELFF
-	15	-	TRBV7-9	TRBJ1-6	TGTGCCAGCAGTAACCGCGGGGTTATTAATTCACCCCTCCACTTT	CASSNRGVINSPLHF
-	15	TRBD2	TRBV6-5	TRBJ2-1	TGTGCCAGCAGTCTTGCGACTAGCGAGTTAAATGAGCAGTTCTTC	CASSLATSELNEQFF
-	15	TRBD2	TRBV18	TRBJ2-7	TGTGCCAGCTCACCAAGTTTAGTAGCGGGGTCTGAGCAGTACTTC	CASSPSLVAGSEQYF
-	15	TRBD2	TRBV25-1	TRBJ2-5	TGTGCCAGCAGGAGGACTAGCGGACTACAAGAGACCCAGTACTTC	CASRRTSGLQETQYF
-	17	-	TRBV5-4	TRBJ1-2	TGTGCCAGCAGCTTGGGGGGGTTAGGAGGGAACGTAAATGGCTACACCTTC	CASSLGGLGGNVNGYTF
-	13	-	TRBV19	TRBJ2-5	TGTGCCAGTAGTAACCTAGCCGACGAGACCCAGTACTTC	CASSNLADETQYF
-	15	TRBD2	TRBV5-1	TRBJ2-1	TGCGCCAGCAGCTTGGTGTCTAGCGGGAACTCGGAGCAGTTCTTC	CASSLVSSGNSEQFF
few	14	-	TRBV19	TRBJ2-1	TGTGCCAGTCTTGTCTCAGGCAATAACAATGAGCAGTTCTTC	CASLVSGNNNEQFF
-	17	-	TRBV6-2/TRBV6-3	TRBJ2-7	TGTGCCAGCAGTTATCCCCTAACGGGGGAGTTCTCCTACGAGCAGTACTTC	CASSYPLTGEFSYEQYF
-	14	-	TRBV19	TRBJ2-5	TGTGCCAGTTCAAGAGTCGAGGGCCAAGAGACCCAGTACTTC	CASSRVEGQETQYF
-	18	TRBD2	TRBV10-3	TRBJ2-3	TGTGCCATCAGTGATGGCTTGGGACTAGCGGGAGAATTAGATACGCAGTATTTT	CAISDGLGLAGELDTQYF
-	15	TRBD1	TRBV28	TRBJ1-6	TGTGCCAGCAGCCGACAGGGGTCCTATAATTCACCCCTCCACTTT	CASSRQGSYNSPLHF
-	17	TRBD1	TRBV28	TRBJ2-3	TGTGCCAGCAGTTTAGCCGGGACAGAGCGAAGAGGGGATACGCAGTATTTT	CASSLAGTERRGDTQYF
-	12	TRBD1	TRBV9	TRBJ2-7	TGTGCCAGCAGCGCCAACAGGGGCGAGCAGTACTTC	CASSANRGEQYF
once	15	-	TRBV18	TRBJ2-1	TGTGCCAGCTCACCCGGGGTGAGCTCCTACAATGAGCAGTTCTTC	CASSPGVSSYNEQFF
-	16	-	TRBV14	TRBJ1-5	TGTGCCAGCAGCCAAGTGGGGAGGTGGGGCAATCAGCCCCAGCATTTT	CASSQVGRWGNQPQHF
-	12	-	TRBV2	TRBJ2-7	TGTGCCAGCAGTGAAATACACTACGAGCAGTACTTC	CASSEIHYEQYF
-	15	TRBD1	TRBV12-5	TRBJ1-1	TGTGCTAGTGGTTTGGCCGGGACAGGGGTAATCGGAGCTTTCTTT	CASGLAGTGVIGAFF
once	15	TRBD1	TRBV7-9	TRBJ2-5	TGTGCCAGCAGCTTGGGACAGATGGGGGAAGAGACCCAGTACTTC	CASSLGQMGEETQYF
few	13	TRBD1	TRBV12-3/TRBV12-4	TRBJ1-1	TGTGCCAGCAGGCGAAGGGGGCTCACTGAAGCTTTCTTT	CASRRRGLTEAFF
many	13	TRBD1	TRBV5-5	TRBJ2-7	TGTGCCAGCAGCTTGACTGCTGGACAGGAGCGGTACTTC	CASSLTAGQERYF
-	15	TRBD1	TRBV19	TRBJ1-4	TGTGCCAGTAGGGTTTCCGGGACAGCGAATGAAAAACTGTTTTTT	CASRVSGTANEKLFF
-	14	TRBD2	TRBV6-5	TRBJ2-1	TGTGCCAGCAGTCTAGCGGTTACCTACAATGAGCAGTTCTTC	CASSLAVTYNEQFF
-	15	-	TRBV5-1	TRBJ2-1	TGCGCCAGCAGCTTGGGGGGAGGAGCCTACAATGAGCAGTTCTTC	CASSLGGGAYNEQFF
-	14	TRBD1	TRBV18	TRBJ2-2	TGTGCCAGCTCACCAACAGGGGGCACCGGGGAGCTGTTTTTT	CASSPTGGTGELFF
-	11	-	TRBV29-1	TRBJ2-7	TGCAGCGTCGGGTCCTTCTACGAGCAGTACTTC	CSVGSFYEQYF
-	13	-	TRBV3-1/TRBV3-2	TRBJ1-1	TGTGCCAGCAGCCCCGACATGAACACTGAAGCTTTCTTT	CASSPDMNTEAFF
-	16	-	TRBV7-8	TRBJ1-6	TGTGCCAGCAGCCCTAGGGGGGGAAGGTATAATTCACCCCTCCACTTT	CASSPRGGRYNSPLHF
-	15	TRBD1	TRBV4-2	TRBJ1-2	TGTGCCAGCAGCCAAGTGGACAGGGAGGTCTATGGCTACACCTTC	CASSQVDREVYGYTF
-	16	-	TRBV18	TRBJ2-3	TGTGCCAGCTCACCACCCCTAGCGCGGAGCACAGATACGCAGTATTTT	CASSPPLARSTDTQYF
-	14	-	TRBV7-9	TRBJ2-1	TGTGCCAGCAGCTTTGGGACTTCTGGGAATGAGCAGTTCTTC	CASSFGTSGNEQFF
-	15	TRBD1	TRBV5-5	TRBJ1-5	TGTGCCAGCAGCGCGGGACAGGGAGTTGGTCAGCCCCAGCATTTT	CASSAGQGVGQPQHF
-	16	TRBD2	TRBV5-8	TRBJ2-1	TGTGCCAGCAGCACTATAGCGGGTCTACCCTACAATGAGCAGTTCTTC	CASSTIAGLPYNEQFF
-	16	-	TRBV6-5	TRBJ2-1	TGTGCCAGCAGTTACAATAGGGGCTCGATAAGCAATGAGCAGTTCTTC	CASSYNRGSISNEQFF
-	15	TRBD1	TRBV6-5	TRBJ2-7	TGTGCCAGCAGTACCTCCGGGACAGGGAAATACGAGCAGTACTTC	CASSTSGTGKYEQYF
-	13	-	TRBV11-2	TRBJ2-7	TGTGCCAGCAGCTTAGGTCCACGGGGCGAGCAGTACTTC	CASSLGPRGEQYF
-	15	TRBD2	TRBV28	TRBJ2-1	TGTGCCAGCAGTCTAGCGGGAGGGCCTGAGAATGAGCAGTTCTTC	CASSLAGGPENEQFF
-	16	TRBD2	TRBV27	TRBJ2-3	TGTGCCAGCAGAAAACGGACTAGAGGGGGCACAGATACGCAGTATTTT	CASRKRTRGGTDTQYF
-	16	-	TRBV5-1	TRBJ2-5	TGCGCCAGCAGCGTGGATCTAGGCGGAGAGAAAGAGACCCAGTACTTC	CASSVDLGGEKETQYF
-	14	-	TRBV2	TRBJ2-1	TGTGCCAGCAGTGTCAGGGTGGGGTTCAATGAGCAGTTCTTC	CASSVRVGFNEQFF
-	14	TRBD1	TRBV19	TRBJ1-5	TGTGCCAGTAGTCCCGGGACAGGGGACCAGCCCCAGCATTTT	CASSPGTGDQPQHF
-	14	-	TRBV18	TRBJ2-7	TGTGCCAGCTCACCCCAGGATGCTTCCTACGAGCAGTACTTC	CASSPQDASYEQYF
-	11	-	TRBV10-3	TRBJ2-2	TGTGCCATCACTGACACCGGGGAGCTGTTTTTT	CAITDTGELFF